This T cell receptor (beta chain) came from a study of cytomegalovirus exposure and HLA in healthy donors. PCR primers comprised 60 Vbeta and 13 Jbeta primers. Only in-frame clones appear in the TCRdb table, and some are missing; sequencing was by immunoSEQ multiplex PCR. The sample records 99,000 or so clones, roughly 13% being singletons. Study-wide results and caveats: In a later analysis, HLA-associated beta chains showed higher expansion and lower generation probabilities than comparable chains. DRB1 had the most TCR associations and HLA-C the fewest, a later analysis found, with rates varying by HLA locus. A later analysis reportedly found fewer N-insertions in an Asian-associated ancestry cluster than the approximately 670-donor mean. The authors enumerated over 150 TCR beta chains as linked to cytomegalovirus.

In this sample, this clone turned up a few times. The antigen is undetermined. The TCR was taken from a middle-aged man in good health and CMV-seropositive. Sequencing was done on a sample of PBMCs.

The CDR3 loop is CASSIVGGGWDNNEQFF. CDR3 coding DNA: TGTGCCAGTAGTATAGTTGGCGGGGGGTGGGATAATAATGAGCAGTTCTTC. The rearrangement uses TRBV19 and TRBJ2-1; TRBD2 aligns across 8 bases. The V gene end was trimmed by 1 base and the J gene end by 7 bases; junction bases not matched to a gene: 12. CDR1 LNHDA and CDR2 SQIVND come from the germline V gene (reference sequence). This CDR3 is 17 amino acids long.